This T cell receptor beta chain is from a study of blood T cells in healthy people across ages. Study-level points and caveats: Unsorted PBMCs ruled out conclusive naive versus antigen-experienced comparison. Among long-lived donors, naive CD4+ cells were more numerous and diversity higher than in aged donors.

CDR3 length: 16 amino acids. CDR1 is SQVTM and CDR2 is ANQGSEA in the germline V gene. Primers used in a second PCR of roughly 6 to 11 cycles were a sample-barcoded 5' primer and a J-beta primer mix. Each CDR3 protein gets one entry after TCRdb re-called the 5' RACE reads with MiXCR. The data contain hundreds of thousands of distinct CDR3 sequences, over 40% of them singletons. All donors came from Russia, were Caucasian and healthy, and spanned ages about 6 to 100. In regard to this clonotype: Its antigen is currently unknown. This could be a read error, since a much larger clone is one nucleotide away.

The clonotype originates from a man older than 75 in good health. Input material: blood. This sequence joins TRBV29-1 and TRBJ2-4, with D perhaps TRBD2 (5 bases). The end of the DNA aligns better with TRBJ2-5, so the J call may be wrong. Here the CDR3 reads CSVSGGPIGHKETQYF. The CDR3 region has the DNA TGCAGCGTTAGTGGCGGGCCCATAGGGCACAAAGAGACCCAGTACTTC.